This T cell receptor beta chain was sequenced in a study of monozygotic twins with inflammatory bowel disease. Findings of the study overall: IBD-affected twins scored below their healthy co-twins in TCRbeta diversity (inverse Simpson). Twin pairs that were concordant did not differ from discordant pairs in repertoire similarity, possibly from limited power. It was not supported that a single strong signal or clonotype was associated with IBD.

This CDR3 is 12 amino acids long. Germline loops: CDR1 LGHNA, CDR2 YNFKEQ. On this clonotype itself: The target antigen is unknown.

TCRdb reprocessed the 5' RACE reads and keeps a single row for each CDR3 protein, giving no DNA. The sample totals approximately 400,000 distinct CDR3 sequences. No T cells were sorted before total RNA was taken from whole blood. Sequencing used blood. V gene TRBV4-2 combines with J gene TRBJ2-1. The clonotype was recovered from a human donor with ulcerative colitis or Crohn's disease, or a healthy co-twin of an affected twin (not recorded which). The CDR3 region is CASSQVHNEQFF.